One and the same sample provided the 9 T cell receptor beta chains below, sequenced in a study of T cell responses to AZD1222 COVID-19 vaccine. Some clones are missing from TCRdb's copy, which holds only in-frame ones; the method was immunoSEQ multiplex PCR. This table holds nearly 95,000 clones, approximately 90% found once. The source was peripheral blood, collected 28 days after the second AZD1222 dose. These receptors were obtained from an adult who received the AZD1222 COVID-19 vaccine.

The CDR3 DNA sequence: TGTGCCAGCAAGGGGACCCCCCTGGAAGAGCAGTTCTTC. The encoded protein is CASKGTPLEEQFF. The chain combines TRBV27 with TRBJ2-1; D tentatively fits TRBD1 or TRBD2 (5 bases each). From germline, CDR1 is MNHEY and CDR2 SMNVEV (reference sequence). The V end lost 7 bases, the J end lost 10 bases, and 17 bases lay between the germline ends. CDR3 size: 13 residues.

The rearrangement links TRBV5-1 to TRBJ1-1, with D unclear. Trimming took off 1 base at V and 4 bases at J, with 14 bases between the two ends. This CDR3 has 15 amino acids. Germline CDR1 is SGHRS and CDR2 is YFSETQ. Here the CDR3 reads CASSLLQASGTEAFF. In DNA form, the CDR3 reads TGCGCCAGCAGCTTGTTGCAGGCTTCAGGCACTGAAGCTTTCTTT.

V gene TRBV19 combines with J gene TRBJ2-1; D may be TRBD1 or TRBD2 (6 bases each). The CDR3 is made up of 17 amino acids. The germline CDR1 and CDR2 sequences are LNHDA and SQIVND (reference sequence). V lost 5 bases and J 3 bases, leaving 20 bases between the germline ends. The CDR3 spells CASSPAGAGEVYNEQFF. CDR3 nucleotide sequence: TGTGCCAGTAGTCCCGCCGGGGCAGGGGAGGTCTACAATGAGCAGTTCTTC.

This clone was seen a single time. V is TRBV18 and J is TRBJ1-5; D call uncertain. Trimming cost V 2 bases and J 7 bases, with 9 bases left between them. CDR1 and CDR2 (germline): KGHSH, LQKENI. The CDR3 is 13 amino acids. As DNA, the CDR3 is TGTGCCAGCTCACCAACAGACGACCAGCCCCAGCATTTT. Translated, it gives CASSPTDDQPQHF.

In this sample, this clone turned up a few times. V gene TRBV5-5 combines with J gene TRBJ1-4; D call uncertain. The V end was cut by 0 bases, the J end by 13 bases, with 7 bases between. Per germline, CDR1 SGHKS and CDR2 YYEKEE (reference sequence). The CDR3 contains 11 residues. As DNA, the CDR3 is TGTGCCAGCAGCTTGGACGTCGGACTGTTTTTT. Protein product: CASSLDVGLFF.

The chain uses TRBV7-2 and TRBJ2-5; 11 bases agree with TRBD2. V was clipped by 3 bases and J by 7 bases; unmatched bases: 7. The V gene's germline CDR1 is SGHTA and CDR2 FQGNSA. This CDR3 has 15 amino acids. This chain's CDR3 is CASSFASGGPLTQYF. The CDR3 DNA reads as TGTGCCAGCAGCTTTGCTAGCGGGGGGCCTTTGACCCAGTACTTC.

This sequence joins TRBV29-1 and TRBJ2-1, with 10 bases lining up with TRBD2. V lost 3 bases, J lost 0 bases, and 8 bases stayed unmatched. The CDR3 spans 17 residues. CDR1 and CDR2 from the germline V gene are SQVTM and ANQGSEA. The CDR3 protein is CSVDKVLAGSSYNEQFF. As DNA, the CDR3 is TGCAGCGTTGATAAGGTACTAGCGGGAAGCTCCTACAATGAGCAGTTCTTC.

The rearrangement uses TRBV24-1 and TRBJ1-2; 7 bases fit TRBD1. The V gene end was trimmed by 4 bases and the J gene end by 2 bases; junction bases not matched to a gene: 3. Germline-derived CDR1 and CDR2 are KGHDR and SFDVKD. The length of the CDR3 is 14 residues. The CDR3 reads CATSEPDRNYGYTF. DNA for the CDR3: TGTGCCACCAGTGAACCGGACAGGAACTATGGCTACACCTTC.

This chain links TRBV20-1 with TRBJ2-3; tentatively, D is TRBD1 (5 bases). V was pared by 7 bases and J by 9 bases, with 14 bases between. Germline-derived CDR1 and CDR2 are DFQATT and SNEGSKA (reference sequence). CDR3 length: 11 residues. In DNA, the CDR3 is TGCAGTGTCTTCCGACAGCGAACGCAGTATTTT. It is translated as CSVFRQRTQYF.